The present T cell receptor beta chain was sequenced within a study of T cell changes during pregnancy in multiple sclerosis. Profiling relied on immunoSEQ multiplex PCR, and the TCRdb table lists in-frame clones only, not all of them. In the table there are under 70,000 clones, 91% of which are singletons. Germline CDR1 is SGHVS and CDR2 is FNYEAQ. CDR3 length equals 12 residues. V lost 8 bases to trimming and J lost 5 bases, with 12 bases between them. Specimen: peripheral blood, collected after pregnancy. This chain links TRBV7-6 with TRBJ2-5; no clear D. This TCR was recovered from a female donor in good health, enrolled as a control in a pregnancy study. The CDR3 here is CASSLLGETQYF. The DNA of the CDR3 is TGTGCCAGCTCTCTGCTCGGGGAGACCCAGTACTTC.